This entry describes one T cell receptor (beta chain). This record comes from a study of cytomegalovirus exposure and HLA in healthy donors. Looked up from germline, CDR1 is MDHEN and CDR2 is SYDVKM. V lost 6 bases, J lost 2 bases, and 17 bases lay in between. The CDR3 runs 15 residues. The PCR made use of 60 Vbeta and 13 Jbeta primers. Profiled with immunoSEQ multiplex PCR; TCRdb holds only in-frame clones, not every one. The sample gives roughly 190,000 clones, about 87% of which show up once; around 1.2% is in the top ten. The rearrangement joins TRBV28 to TRBJ2-7, with D possibly being TRBD1 (7 bases). The sequence was collected from a man younger than 40 in good health and CMV-seronegative. Source material: PBMCs. CDR3 bases: TGTGCCAGCAGGTCCGGGGGACAGCAAGCCTACGAGCAGTACTTC. This sequence encodes CASRSGGQQAYEQYF.